This TCR beta chain comes out of a study of blood T cell repertoires in COVID-19. Study-wide background: Nucleic acid was either cDNA or gDNA, and it came from T cells, B-cell-depleted T cells, or PBMCs.

The repertoire was sequenced with immunoSEQ multiplex PCR; TCRdb's copy has only in-frame clones and lacks some. The data contain over 200,000 clones, roughly 88% of them seen just once; the ten biggest clones take up over 1.5%. The CDR3 spans 17 residues. Germline V gives CDR1 KGHSH, CDR2 LQKENI. Trimming removed 0 bases at V and 0 bases at J, with 13 bases between. This clonotype was obtained from a woman between 45 and 60 years old who had recovered from COVID-19. This chain uses TRBV18 with TRBJ2-3, with D possibly being TRBD2 (6 bases). Sequenced material: PBMCs or T cells enriched from blood (not recorded which). The CDR3 coding sequence is TGTGCCAGCTCACCACCGGAGGGATACCTTAGCACAGATACGCAGTATTTT. Translation: CASSPPEGYLSTDTQYF. The whole variable domain, filled in from reference TRBV18 and TRBJ2-3, reads NAGVMQNPRHLVRRRGQEARLRCSPMKGHSHVYWYRQLPEEGLKFMVYLQKENIIDESGMPKERFSAEFPKEGPSILRIQQVVRGDSAAYFCASSPPEGYLSTDTQYFGPGTRLTVL.